This TCR beta chain was sequenced in a study of memory CD4+ T cells and cytomegalovirus serostatus. About the study: Donors were healthy Belgian adults, 9 CMV seropositive and under 30 seronegative. Study-level results: About 40% of the roughly 160 known CMV-associated TCRbeta sequences appeared in CD4+ memory.

Trimming removed 4 bases at V and 9 bases at J, with 9 bases between. Germline V gives CDR1 SNHLY, CDR2 FYNNEI. CDR3 size: 11 residues. This clone was seen a handful of times. The target antigen is unknown. Original analysis: After removing out-of-frame reads, 2,204,828 distinct TCRbeta sequences remained. The protocol was immunoSEQ multiplex PCR, while the TCRdb copy is restricted to in-frame clones and leaves out a portion. V and J calls and clone size are those listed in that table; D and trimming were worked out from the DNA. The sample consists of tens of thousands of clones, 70% to 85% of them appearing once. The sort gate was single viable CD3+CD4+CD8-CD45RO+ cells for memory CD4+ T cells. CMV serostatus came from serum IgG against pp150, pp28, p38, p52.

V gene TRBV2 combines with J gene TRBJ1-2; unclear D gene. The sequence was collected from an adult in good health and CMV-seropositive. Sequenced material: memory CD4+ T cells from blood. The CDR3, as DNA: TGTGCCAGCAGTGTTATGAAGAGCTACACCTTC. Its translation is CASSVMKSYTF.